This T cell receptor (beta chain) originates from a study of post-analysis software for immune sequencing data (dated by TCRdb to the mid-2010s). Broadly, across the study: The recorded disease courses included relapsing-remitting, secondary progressive and progressive-relapsing multiple sclerosis, and some patients had no subtype annotation. The multiple sclerosis patient repertoires were compared with more than 9 previously published healthy control repertoires from donors aged 6 to 25 years. A subset of samples was prepared in parallel using single-end sample barcoding, then pooled and co-amplified after Illumina adapter ligation.

With regard to this clonotype: The specificity of this receptor is unknown. The record has no base qualities; no much larger clone is one base away.

TCR beta repertoires were profiled from peripheral blood of roughly 13 young patients with multiple sclerosis to demonstrate the VDJtools post-analysis software. The multiple sclerosis patients were children and adolescents between roughly 6 and 16 years of age. CDR3 length: 16 amino acids, cysteine to phenylalanine. Only the CDR3 region is kept as DNA, spanning 48 bases read in frame from base 1. Ends trimmed: V by 2 bases, J by 7 bases; bases unmatched to a gene: 14. As encoded in the germline V gene, CDR1 is SQVTM while CDR2 is ANQGSEA. Preparation of the library involved PCR. The instrument was an Illumina HiSeq 2500. Unique molecular identifiers were incorporated into TCR beta cDNA libraries to reduce PCR and sequencing biases. Some 500,000 cDNA molecules were obtained for every 1 to 10 million input T cells, so each molecule roughly corresponded to one T cell. The patient libraries were prepared and sequenced with the same protocol used for the earlier healthy control dataset. Samples belonging to the same batch were prepared together, multiplexed and sequenced on a shared HiSeq lane. Turning to the authors' computational methods: MIGEC was used to process the raw barcoded reads, and molecular identifier groups with only a single read were discarded before consensus assembly and CDR3 extraction. Clonotype tables were post-analysed with VDJtools, normalizing diversity by down-sampling all datasets to the smallest sample size. To correct batch-related cross-sample contamination, repertoire overlap clustering matched CDR3 amino acid sequences but not nucleotide sequences. TCRdb trimmed public reads at Q25 via fastp, called clones via MiXCR and kept in-frame beta chains. Identical CDR3 proteins give one entry, which carries the most common genes and DNA. Here the V and J calls rest on TCRdb's processing, not on the authors' analysis. This sample gives a few hundred thousand distinct CDR3 sequences in total; less than 40% of them show up just once. The ten largest clones capture around an eighth of the sample.

The investigation overall reported the following: Compared with controls, multiple sclerosis patients had significantly lower normalized Chao1 diversity, a finding suggesting substantial peripheral T-cell clonal expansion. When samples were clustered directly using the F measure, samples prepared in the same batch co-clustered strongly, which prompted a batch-effect correction. The multiple sclerosis patient group was slightly younger than the control group. A handful of TRBV segments, including TRBV5-6, TRBV5-1 and TRBV20-1, were significantly more frequent in patients than controls.

The sequenced material came from blood. This sequence uses TRBV29-1 and TRBJ2-1; 7 central bases correspond to TRBD1. The TCR comes from a girl aged 5 to 17 with multiple sclerosis. The CDR3 in this case is CSVELGRQGVWNEQFF. The DNA is as follows: TGCAGCGTTGAATTAGGCCGGCAGGGGGTGTGGAATGAGCAGTTCTTC.